These 8 T cell receptor beta chains originate from one sample sequenced in a study of blood T cell repertoires in COVID-19. Libraries were prepared by immunoSEQ multiplex PCR; TCRdb keeps only in-frame clonotypes and omits some of them. The sample shows a few hundred thousand clones, more than 75% of them seen only once. The sequenced material came from peripheral blood. The receptors derive from an older woman with COVID-19, enrolled during active disease.

This clone appeared once. The chain couples TRBV25-1 to TRBJ2-3; 10 nucleotides match TRBD1. V lost 4 bases, J lost 0 bases, and 7 bases stayed unmatched. The germline V gene encodes CDR1 MGHDK and CDR2 SYGVNS. The length of the CDR3 is 17 residues. The CDR3 loop reads CASSGPGQGPSTDTQYF. The CDR3 bases are TGTGCCAGCAGTGGTCCGGGACAGGGGCCCAGCACAGATACGCAGTATTTT.

This clone was observed a handful of times. This chain uses TRBV19 with TRBJ1-5; D not resolved. Germline V CDR1 and CDR2: LNHDA, SQIVND (reference sequence). CDR3 length equals 14 residues. Trimming left V 10 bases short and J 3 bases short, with 16 bases between. The DNA of the CDR3 is TGTGCCACTCATACGCCCGGAGACAATCAGCCCCAGCATTTT. It codes for CATHTPGDNQPQHF.

V is TRBV7-3 and J is TRBJ2-7; 13 bases agree with TRBD2. The ends lost 5 bases at V and 3 bases at J; junction bases unmatched: 7. The CDR3 is 16 amino acids. Germline CDR1 and CDR2: SGHTA and FQGTGA. Here the CDR3 DNA reads TGTGCCAGCAGCCAAACCGGGACTAGCGGGATCTACGAGCAGTACTTC. Protein product: CASSQTGTSGIYEQYF.

At least ten counts were recorded for this clone. The chain employs TRBV19 and TRBJ2-7; 11 bases fit TRBD1. The CDR3 runs 15 residues. Germline V gene sequence: CDR1 LNHDA, CDR2 SQIVND (reference sequence). V trimming: 3 bases; J trimming: 3 bases; junction bases outside the gene matches: 4. CDR3 nucleotide sequence: TGTGCCAGTAGTATTGGTGGGACAGGGGGCTACGAGCAGTACTTC. As protein: CASSIGGTGGYEQYF.

The chain is built from TRBV3-1 (or the pseudogene TRBV3-2) and TRBJ1-3, with a weak D call TRBD1 (6 bases). The CDR3 contains 15 residues. The germline CDR1 and CDR2 sequences are LGHDT and YNNKEL (reference sequence). The ends were cut back, 0 bases at V and 4 bases at J, with 10 bases in the middle. CDR3 nucleotides: TGTGCCAGCAGCCAAGATAGGACAGTCGGAAACACCATATATTTT. Its protein is CASSQDRTVGNTIYF.

The chain recombines TRBV4-1 with TRBJ1-4; 7 nucleotides agree with TRBD1. The V and J ends lost 4 bases and 6 bases, in that order; junction bases with no gene match: 8. The germline CDR1 and CDR2 sequences are MGHRA and YSYEKL. The CDR3 length is 15 residues. The CDR3 coding sequence is TGCGCCAGCAGCCTACCGGACAGGCCATATGAAAAACTGTTTTTT. Its protein product is CASSLPDRPYEKLFF.

V and J are TRBV7-9 and TRBJ1-2; 8 bases are shared with TRBD1. The V gene's germline CDR1 is SEHNR and CDR2 FQNEAQ (reference sequence). This CDR3 spans 17 amino acids. V dropped 3 bases and J dropped 5; count of bases not matched to a gene: 14. DNA for the CDR3: TGTGCCAGCAGCTTGGCGGGACAGGACTATGCTGGGTATGGCTACACCTTC. Amino acid sequence: CASSLAGQDYAGYGYTF.

V and J are TRBV5-4 and TRBJ1-2, with a weak D call TRBD1 (5 bases). The CDR3 has 13 residues. The V end was cut by 1 base, the J end by 6 bases, with 10 bases between. Germline V gives CDR1 SGHNT, CDR2 YYREEE (reference sequence). The CDR3 DNA is TGTGCCAGCAGCTTGATACAGGATCATGGCTACACCTTC. This codes for CASSLIQDHGYTF.